The 2 T cell receptor beta chains in this list originate from one sample, sequenced in a study of cytomegalovirus exposure and HLA in healthy donors. PCR employed 60 Vbeta and 13 Jbeta primers. The repertoire was sequenced with immunoSEQ multiplex PCR; TCRdb's copy has only in-frame clones and lacks some. Here the sample spans about 180,000 clones, about 79% being singletons. The sample was PBMCs. The receptors derive from a man aged 40-49 years in good health and CMV-seropositive.

The V and J genes are TRBV6-4 and TRBJ1-4, with 11 bases lining up with TRBD1. Germline lookup yields CDR1 MRHNA and CDR2 SNTAGT. V trimming: 3 bases; J trimming: 7 bases; junction bases outside the gene matches: 4. The CDR3 length is 15 residues. The CDR3: CASSEGQGAGEKLFF. In nucleotides, the CDR3 is TGTGCCAGCAGTGAAGGACAGGGGGCCGGTGAAAAACTGTTTTTT.

This clone has just one count. The chain combines TRBV7-9 with TRBJ2-3, with 7 bases matching TRBD2. The V and J ends lost 3 bases and 2 bases, in that order; junction bases with no gene match: 8. Germline-derived CDR1 and CDR2 are SEHNR and FQNEAQ (reference sequence). The CDR3 sequence is 16 residues long. CDR3 residues: CASSFSGGSPTDTQYF. The CDR3 nucleotides read TGTGCCAGCAGCTTTTCTGGCGGGAGTCCCACAGATACGCAGTATTTT.